This T cell receptor beta chain was sequenced in a study of beta chain features in type 1 diabetes. Overall study findings and caveats: Among all four CD4+ subsets, Type 1 diabetes patients had TCRB CDR3s that were moderately but significantly shorter.

Comments on this clone: What it binds is unknown.

Trimming cost V 4 bases and J 0 bases; bases outside gene matches: 7. The V gene's germline CDR1 is SGHKS and CDR2 YYEKEE (reference sequence). CDR3 size: 16 residues. Reverse transcribing all isolated RNA meant expressed TCRB transcripts were sequenced. Naive, central memory and regulatory T cell samples produced a mean of about 4 million reads. Profiling relied on immunoSEQ multiplex PCR, and the TCRdb table lists in-frame clones only, not all of them. The sample has roughly 300,000 clones; 14% are singletons. This chain uses TRBV5-5 with TRBJ2-3, with 8 bases fitting TRBD2. Sequenced input: central memory CD4+ T cells from blood. This TCR was recovered from a man aged 25-40 years in good health. CDR3 loop: CASSGTSGKSTDTQYF. The CDR3 DNA reads TGTGCCAGCAGCGGAACTAGCGGCAAGAGCACAGATACGCAGTATTTT.